These 24 T cell receptor beta chains were all obtained from the same sample, sequenced in a study of Tregs in tolerant kidney transplant recipients. The nonmyeloablative bone marrow transplants came from related graft donors, with transient mixed chimerism. The repertoire was sequenced with immunoSEQ multiplex PCR; TCRdb's copy has only in-frame clones and lacks some. The sample totals around 30,000 clones. The material was CD4+ T cells from blood (PBMCs), obtained 24 months after the transplant. The receptors were gathered from a human patient who received a combined kidney and bone marrow transplant. Some T cells may be transferred from the graft donor.

Points on this clone: From the germline J gene comes the end of the CDR3, since the read stops 3 residues before it. This chain connects TRBV30 to TRBJ1-2; a possible D gene is TRBD1 (5 bases). The CDR3 loop spans 11 amino acids. V lost 4 bases, J lost 4 bases, and 7 bases lay in between. CDR1 and CDR2 from the germline V gene are GTSNPN and SVGIG (reference sequence). The CDR3 here is CAWNQGYGYTF. CDR3 DNA (partial): TGTGCCTGGAACCAGGGCTATGGC.

Remarks on this clone: The read halts 3 residues ahead of the CDR3 end, with the missing end drawn from the germline J gene. The V and J genes are TRBV28 and TRBJ1-5, with a possible D match to TRBD1 (6 bases). Trimming cost V 7 bases and J 0 bases, with 16 bases left between them. Germline V gene lookup returns CDR1 MDHEN and CDR2 SYDVKM. This CDR3 is built from 16 residues. The sequenced part of the CDR3 DNA is TGTGCCAGCACCTTGAGGCAGGGGTATAGCAATCAGCCC. Amino acid sequence: CASTLRQGYSNQP. In full, the CDR3 reads CASTLRQGYSNQPQHF.

On this clone: The DNA ends 3 residues before the CDR3 does, and the rest of the CDR3 is filled in from the germline J gene. The chain has TRBV19 and TRBJ2-7; 11 nucleotides agree with TRBD2. The CDR3 totals 20 residues. J lost 4 bases, V lost 6 bases, and 23 bases had no gene match. Germline V gene sequence: CDR1 LNHDA, CDR2 SQIVND (reference sequence). The CDR3 is CASSRLPGRPGLAVLYEQYF. CDR3 DNA (partial): TGTGCCAGTAGCCGACTTCCGGGACGACCGGGACTAGCGGTTCTATACGAG.

Points on this clone: Read coverage stops 3 residues before the CDR3 terminus; the germline J gene supplies the remainder. The chain is built from TRBV10-3 and TRBJ1-3; D not certain. V lost 0 bases, J lost 2 bases, and 5 bases lay in between. This CDR3 region has 14 residues. In germline, CDR1 is ENHRY, CDR2 SYGVKD. The covered CDR3 bases are TGTGCCATCAGTGAGTCAGCCACTGGAAACACC. Protein sequence: CAISESATGNT. The CDR3 in its entirety is CAISESATGNTIYF.

Regarding this clone: The read comes to an end 3 residues before the CDR3 does, leaving the germline J gene to fill in the end. The gene calls are TRBV20-1 and TRBJ2-4, with no clear D. Looked up from germline, CDR1 is DFQATT and CDR2 is SNEGSKA (reference sequence). Trimming removed 4 bases from V and 3 bases from J, with 13 bases in between. This CDR3 comprises 14 residues. CDR3 sequence reads: CSAIPILGKNIQYF. CDR3 DNA, as far as it was read: TGCAGTGCTATCCCTATTCTTGGCAAAAACATT.

Notes on this clone: The CDR3 end lies 3 residues beyond the end of the read and is filled in from the germline J gene. V and J are TRBV5-1 and TRBJ1-6; maybe TRBD1 (6 bases). Per the germline V gene, CDR1 is SGHRS and CDR2 is YFSETQ. CDR3 length: 15 amino acids. V was trimmed by 3 bases and J by 6 bases, leaving 13 bases between them. CDR3 amino acids: CASSSRTDPNSPLHF. The sequenced CDR3 bases are TGCGCCAGCAGCTCCCGGACAGACCCTAATTCACCC.

Note on this clone: The read is 3 residues too short to cover the CDR3 end, so that end is filled in from the germline J gene. This rearrangement joins TRBV7-6 to TRBJ2-7; tentative D call: TRBD2 (6 bases). Germline CDR1 is SGHVS and CDR2 is FNYEAQ. V shed 2 bases and J shed 3 bases, with 11 bases lying between them. The CDR3 is made up of 14 amino acids. CDR3 DNA (partial): TGTGCCAGCAGCTTAAGACTAGGGGTCTACGAG. It specifies CASSLRLGVYE. The whole CDR3 protein reads CASSLRLGVYEQYF.

Remarks on this clone: The read halts 3 residues ahead of the CDR3 end, with the missing end drawn from the germline J gene. The rearrangement links TRBV7-9 to TRBJ2-3; a possible D gene is TRBD1 (6 bases). This CDR3 is built from 15 residues. Germline V gives CDR1 SEHNR, CDR2 FQNEAQ (reference sequence). V lost 3 bases and J lost 1, with 11 bases in between. The DNA read from the CDR3 is TGTGCCAGCAGCTTGGGGGACATACGCACAGATACG. Translation gives CASSLGDIRTDT. From start to end, the CDR3 is CASSLGDIRTDTQYF.

The chain's CDR3 is CASSYVDEQFF. CDR3 DNA (partial): TGTGCCAGCAGTTATGTCGATGAG. The rearrangement joins TRBV12-3 or TRBV12-4 to TRBJ2-1; D remains ambiguous. The read comes to an end 3 residues before the CDR3 does, leaving the germline J gene to fill in the end. V was cut by 4 bases and J by 8 bases, with 6 bases left in between. The CDR3 totals 11 residues.

In the case of this clone: Coverage ceases 3 residues before the CDR3 finishes, and the germline J gene fills in the end. The V and J genes are TRBV7-3 and TRBJ1-4, with TRBD1 as a possible D gene (6 bases). The length of the CDR3 is 20 residues. The germline V gene has CDR1 SGHTA and CDR2 FQGTGA. Trimming shortened V by 0 bases and J by 0 bases, and 20 bases separated the two germline ends. The covered CDR3 bases are TGTGCCAGCAGCTTAACACCGGGACAAGGGACACTTGCAACTAATGAAAAA. This encodes CASSLTPGQGTLATNEK. The full-length CDR3 reads as CASSLTPGQGTLATNEKLFF.

Turning to this clone: From the germline J gene comes the end of the CDR3, since the read stops 3 residues before it. The chain employs TRBV5-1 and TRBJ2-2, with 11 nucleotides matching TRBD2. This CDR3 contains 18 residues. Germline loops: CDR1 SGHRS, CDR2 YFSETQ. With 4 bases clipped from V and 3 bases from J, the junction kept 11 bases outside the gene matches. CDR3 region: CASSPGTSGGLDTGELFF. Incomplete CDR3 DNA: TGCGCCAGCAGCCCCGGGACTAGCGGAGGACTCGACACCGGGGAG. Based on the CDR3 plus reference TRBV5-1 and TRBJ2-2, the full variable domain is KAGVTQTPRYLIKTRGQQVTLSCSPISGHRSVSWYQQTPGQGLQFLFEYFSETQRNKGNFPGRFSGRQFSNSRSEMNVSTLELGDSALYLCASSPGTSGGLDTGELFFGEGSRLTVL.

As to this clone: From the germline J gene comes the end of the CDR3, since the read stops 3 residues before it. V usage is TRBV5-1 and J usage is TRBJ2-7; 11 nucleotides line up with TRBD2. The germline V gene encodes CDR1 SGHRS and CDR2 YFSETQ. The CDR3 is 16 residues long. With 4 bases clipped from V and 0 bases from J, the junction kept 6 bases outside the gene matches. This CDR3 is CASSTGTSGLSYEQYF. CDR3 DNA (partial): TGCGCCAGCAGCACCGGGACTAGCGGCCTCTCCTACGAG.

Details on this clone: The DNA ends 3 residues before the CDR3 does, and the rest of the CDR3 is filled in from the germline J gene. V and J are TRBV19 and TRBJ1-1; tentative D call: TRBD1 (6 bases). The V end was cut by 3 bases, the J end by 1 base, with 15 bases between. From germline, CDR1 is LNHDA and CDR2 SQIVND (reference sequence). CDR3 size: 16 residues. The CDR3 reads CASSILTGGRNTEAFF. The CDR3 DNA, read in part, is TGTGCCAGTAGTATTTTGACAGGAGGGAGGAACACTGAA.

Worth noting for this clone: The missing CDR3 end, 3 residues past where the read stops, is filled in from the germline J gene. The rearrangement joins TRBV6-1 to TRBJ1-5; D unclear. The CDR3 is made up of 13 amino acids. Germline values: CDR1 MNHNS, CDR2 SASEGT. The V end lost 3 bases, the J end lost 2 bases, and 5 bases lay between the germline ends. The CDR3 bases that were read are TGTGCCAGCAGTGACATTGGCAATCAGCCC. Translation gives CASSDIGNQP. In full, the CDR3 reads CASSDIGNQPQHF.

A word on this clone: The CDR3 end falls 3 residues outside the read, so it is completed with the germline J gene. The chain recombines TRBV2 with TRBJ2-5; TRBD1 matches at 10 bases. With V trimmed by 7 bases and J by 2 bases, 4 bases remained unmatched. This CDR3 has 14 residues. Germline V lookup: CDR1 SNHLY, CDR2 FYNNEI. CDR3 region: CASTQDRGQETQYF. The sequenced part of the CDR3 DNA is TGTGCCAGCACCCAGGACAGGGGGCAAGAGACC.

Details on this clone: The read ends 3 residues before the CDR3 terminus; that terminus is restored from the germline J gene. The chain uses TRBV2 and TRBJ1-6; tentatively, D is TRBD1 (5 bases). Germline V CDR1 and CDR2: SNHLY, FYNNEI. Trimming removed 8 bases from V and 0 bases from J, with 14 bases in between. This CDR3 spans 16 amino acids. Partial CDR3 DNA: TGTGCCAGCGAAAGGGGAGGGAACTCCTATAATTCACCC. Residues: CASERGGNSYNSP. From start to end, the CDR3 is CASERGGNSYNSPLHF.

With regard to this clone: Read coverage stops 3 residues before the CDR3 terminus; the germline J gene supplies the remainder. V gene TRBV7-9 combines with J gene TRBJ2-5, with 7 bases fitting TRBD2. This CDR3 is 13 amino acids long. Trimming removed 8 bases from V and 5 bases from J; junction bases left unmatched: 8. The germline V gene encodes CDR1 SEHNR and CDR2 FQNEAQ (reference sequence). Partial CDR3 DNA: TGTGCCAGCTGTCGGGGGGACGGGGAGACC. Its translation: CASCRGDGET. The entire CDR3 protein is CASCRGDGETQYF.

In regard to this clone: The CDR3 end is not reached by the read, which stops 3 residues before it; the germline J gene fills it in. The chain carries TRBV18 and TRBJ1-4; tentative D call: TRBD1 (5 bases). Germline V gene lookup returns CDR1 KGHSH and CDR2 LQKENI. Trimming took off 2 bases at V and 8 bases at J, with 12 bases between the two ends. CDR3 length: 14 amino acids. The CDR3 protein is CASSPAGAREKLFF. The DNA read from the CDR3 is TGTGCCAGCTCACCAGCTGGGGCTAGGGAAAAA.

With respect to this clone: The read gets to within 3 residues of the CDR3 end, and the germline J gene fills in the rest. The rearrangement links TRBV19 to TRBJ1-2; a weak D match, TRBD1 (5 bases). V was cut by 4 bases and J by 1 base, with 13 bases left in between. CDR1 is LNHDA and CDR2 is SQIVND in the germline V gene (reference sequence). The CDR3 sequence is 15 residues long. CDR3 loop: CASSTPGQFNYGYTF. The covered CDR3 bases are TGTGCCAGTAGTACCCCCGGACAATTTAACTATGGC. Combining the CDR3 with reference TRBV19 and TRBJ1-2 gives the whole variable domain DGGITQSPKYLFRKEGQNVTLSCEQNLNHDAMYWYRQDPGQGLRLIYYSQIVNDFQKGDIAEGYSVSREKKESFPLTVTSAQKNPTAFYLCASSTPGQFNYGYTFGSGTRLTVV.

Notes on this clone: The read halts 3 residues ahead of the CDR3 end, with the missing end drawn from the germline J gene. This sequence joins TRBV30 and TRBJ2-7; no firm D call. This CDR3 contains 14 residues. Looked up from germline, CDR1 is GTSNPN and CDR2 is SVGIG (reference sequence). Deletions cut 0 bases from V and 2 bases from J, with 11 bases between. The chain's CDR3 is CAWSVRVTAYEQYF. CDR3 DNA (partial): TGTGCCTGGAGTGTAAGGGTCACAGCCTACGAG.

About this clone itself: The read finishes 3 residues shy of the CDR3 end, and the germline J gene is used to complete it. J is TRBJ2-2 and V is TRBV19; TRBD1 matches at 9 bases. The CDR3 contains 15 residues. With 3 bases clipped from V and 5 bases from J, the junction kept 4 bases outside the gene matches. Germline lookup yields CDR1 LNHDA and CDR2 SQIVND (reference sequence). The DNA read from the CDR3 is TGTGCCAGTAGTATTGGGACAGGGAAGACCGGGGAG. Translation: CASSIGTGKTGE. The complete CDR3 sequence is CASSIGTGKTGELFF.

By frequency, this clone registers medium-sized. The read halts 3 residues ahead of the CDR3 end, with the missing end drawn from the germline J gene. V usage is TRBV5-6 and J usage is TRBJ2-3; TRBD2 might be the D (5 bases). CDR1 and CDR2 (germline): SGHDT, YYEEEE. CDR3 length: 13 residues. V was pared by 1 base and J by 5 bases, with 8 bases between. The CDR3 bases that were read are TGTGCCAGCAGCTTGTTAGCGAGAGATACG. This gives the protein CASSLLARDT. The complete CDR3 sequence is CASSLLARDTQYF.

The CDR3 DNA, read in part, is TGTGCCAGTAGTTATCGTTCCTTACTAGACTATGGC. This encodes CASSYRSLLDYG. The complete CDR3 protein is CASSYRSLLDYGYTF. The chain recombines TRBV19 with TRBJ1-2; D is unresolved. The read comes to an end 3 residues before the CDR3 does, leaving the germline J gene to fill in the end. CDR1 LNHDA and CDR2 SQIVND come from the germline V gene (reference sequence). The V end lost 5 bases, the J end lost 3 bases, and 16 bases lay between the germline ends. This CDR3 has 15 residues.

To note about this clone: The read ends 3 residues shy of where the CDR3 ends; the end is completed using the germline J gene. The chain employs TRBV19 and TRBJ2-7; 9 bases match TRBD2. CDR1 LNHDA and CDR2 SQIVND come from the germline V gene (reference sequence). J gave up 5 bases and V 7 bases, and 9 bases lay outside the gene matches. The CDR3 extends over 14 amino acids. CDR3 residues: CASTGLARPNEQYF. Partial CDR3 DNA: TGTGCCAGTACCGGACTAGCGAGGCCTAACGAG.